This TCR beta chain was identified in a study of blood T cell repertoires in COVID-19. Study in general: The origin of the acute and convalescent COVID-19 samples was the United States, Italy and Spain.

Germline CDR1 reads ENHRY; CDR2 reads SYGVKD. The CDR3 has 16 amino acids. J was trimmed by 6 bases and V by 3 bases; bases with no gene match: 9. Some clones are missing from TCRdb's copy, which holds only in-frame ones; the method was immunoSEQ multiplex PCR. The table records 150,000 to 200,000 clones, roughly four fifths of them present only once. It was during active infection that Seattle patients were enrolled and then longitudinally followed. The chain uses TRBV10-3 and TRBJ2-1, with TRBD1 matching 9 bases. The specimen was peripheral blood. The receptor was isolated from a woman aged 70-85 years with COVID-19, enrolled during active disease. As DNA, the CDR3 is TGTGCCATCAGTGAAGGAGTAGGGACAGGGCTCAATGAGCAGTTCTTC. This encodes CAISEGVGTGLNEQFF.